This is a list of T cell receptor beta chains from one sample in a study of blood T cell repertoires in COVID-19. Only in-frame clones appear in the TCRdb table, and some are missing; sequencing was by immunoSEQ multiplex PCR. Found here are some 140,000 clones, roughly 80% of them singletons; the top ten hold around 32%. Sequencing used peripheral blood. The receptors were gathered from a woman aged 60-70 years with acute or convalescent COVID-19. Each CDR3 is given without its conserved first and last residue.

TRBJ1-4,TRBV3-1/TRBV3-2,ASSQRGQGTNEKLF
TRBJ1-2,TRBV19,ASSTNSRGQGDGYT
TRBJ1-2,TRBV4-2,ASSQGEQGWYGYT
TRBJ2-3,TRBV19,ASSMGDVGTDTQY
TRBJ2-3,TRBV24-1,ATSERQGRTDTQY
TRBJ1-3,TRBV7-9,ASSLRGQNSGNTIY
TRBJ1-2,TRBV9,ASSGGQGGVNYGYT
TRBJ2-3,TRBV7-3,ASSLRAGLRDTQY
TRBJ2-5,TRBV29-1,SVTSGTGKETQY
TRBJ2-1,TRBV25-1,ASSEYDSEQF
TRBJ1-5,TRBV2,ASSARGGVGQPQH
TRBJ1-2,TRBV5-1,ASSTGGANYGYT
TRBJ2-5,TRBV7-2,ASSLLGPGSSLQTQY
TRBJ2-7,TRBV10-3,AISELGGGSEQY
TRBJ2-7,TRBV7-2,ASSLDPGFYEQY
TRBJ1-5,TRBV19,ASSIGQYNQPQH
TRBJ2-1,TRBV5-1,ASSLTSGAYNEQF
TRBJ1-4,TRBV7-2,ASSFSGSNEKLF
TRBJ2-1,TRBV29-1,SASKNRDYNEQF
TRBJ1-1,TRBV7-9,ASSLVGGEAF
TRBJ2-7,TRBV2,ASTGRQAPEQY
TRBJ1-2,TRBV15,ATSSHFGTGKNGYT
TRBJ1-2,TRBV5-1,ASSGLLQGLEGYT
TRBJ1-4,TRBV4-1,ASSSAPGGTNEKLF
TRBJ1-2,TRBV6-6,ASSSTGYGYT
TRBJ1-2,TRBV2,ASSSGANYGYT
TRBJ1-2,TRBV28,ASTHPGQFLANYGYT
TRBJ1-3,TRBV6-5,ASKQGNSGNTIY
TRBJ1-2,TRBV12-3/TRBV12-4,ASIGTGYGYT
TRBJ1-1,TRBV6-6,ASSLTLANSEAF
TRBJ2-1,TRBV5-1,ASSQPGLAANEQF
TRBJ2-1,TRBV24-1,ATEGAARNEQF
TRBJ1-3,TRBV4-1,ASSTYEDSGNTIY
TRBJ1-4,TRBV4-1,ASSQAGGQGGEKLF
TRBJ2-2,TRBV5-1,ASSSQGDYIGELF
TRBJ2-5,TRBV30,AWSVLAGGPETQY
TRBJ1-1,TRBV5-6,ASSEQADRGGSYTEAF
TRBJ1-1,TRBV12-3/TRBV12-4,ASSLADTEAF
TRBJ1-1,TRBV11-1,ASRSGVNTEAF
TRBJ2-3,TRBV15,ATRGGPALTDTQY
TRBJ2-7,TRBV3-1/TRBV3-2,ASSQTWPRRGDYEQY
TRBJ2-5,TRBV7-9,ASSFRDRGQKTQY
TRBJ1-1,TRBV11-2,ASSLATGVQTEAF
TRBJ1-6,TRBV3-1/TRBV3-2,ASSLGGTGRDSPLH
TRBJ1-1,TRBV28,ASSLGGRGGTEAF
TRBJ1-2,TRBV18,ASSPTERIHGYT
TRBJ1-2,TRBV7-3,ASSPTRTGIYGYT
TRBJ1-2,TRBV5-1,ASSGEGNYGYT
TRBJ1-2,TRBV2,ASSKDRASGYT
TRBJ1-1,TRBV5-1,ASSTRTGGVEAF
TRBJ1-1,TRBV5-1,ASSPTGEELRAF
TRBJ1-2,TRBV7-9,ASSLGLFYGYT
TRBJ2-1,TRBV24-1,ATSERGQGEQF
TRBJ1-1,TRBV19,ASSMSGTGREAF
TRBJ1-1,TRBV18,ASSPIARESEAF
TRBJ1-4,TRBV7-9,ASSRDNFQKLF
TRBJ2-2,TRBV5-4,ASTPIGGANTGELF
TRBJ2-5,TRBV3-1/TRBV3-2,ASSQVGGGTPETQY